This T cell receptor beta chain was obtained from a study of T cell responses to AZD1222 COVID-19 vaccine. The study, taken as a whole, reports: Donors skewed white British and female; clonal diversity was possibly underestimated. The study reported that nearly half of spike-specific TCRs target unmutated variant regions. Elevations in Spike-specific TCR breadth and depth followed administration of two AZD1222 doses.

Libraries were prepared by immunoSEQ multiplex PCR; TCRdb keeps only in-frame clonotypes and omits some of them. This table has around 160,000 clones, roughly four fifths appearing once. For this clone: The target antigen is unknown.

The CDR3 consists of 15 residues. Per the germline V gene, CDR1 is SGHAT and CDR2 is FQDESV (reference sequence). Trimming took 5 bases from V and 8 from J; bases not matched to a gene: 13. The sequence derives from an adult in good health. This sequence joins TRBV11-1 and TRBJ1-2; 8 bases are a match to TRBD1. The material sequenced was peripheral blood, taken on day 0 of MenACWY control vaccination. This CDR3 reads CASSPPDRGFGGYTF. In DNA, the CDR3 is TGTGCCAGCAGCCCCCCAGACAGGGGATTCGGAGGCTACACCTTC.